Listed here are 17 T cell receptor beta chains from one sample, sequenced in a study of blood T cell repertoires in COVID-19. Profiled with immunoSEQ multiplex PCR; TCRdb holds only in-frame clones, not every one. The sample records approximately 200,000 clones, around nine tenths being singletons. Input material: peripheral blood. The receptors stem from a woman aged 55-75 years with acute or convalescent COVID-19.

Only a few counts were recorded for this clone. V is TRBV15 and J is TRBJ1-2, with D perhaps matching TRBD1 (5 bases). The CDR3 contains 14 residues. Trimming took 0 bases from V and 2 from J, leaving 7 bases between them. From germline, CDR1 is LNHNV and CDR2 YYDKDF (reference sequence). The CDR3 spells CATSRDSGNYGYTF. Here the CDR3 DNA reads TGTGCCACCAGCAGAGATTCAGGGAACTATGGCTACACCTTC.

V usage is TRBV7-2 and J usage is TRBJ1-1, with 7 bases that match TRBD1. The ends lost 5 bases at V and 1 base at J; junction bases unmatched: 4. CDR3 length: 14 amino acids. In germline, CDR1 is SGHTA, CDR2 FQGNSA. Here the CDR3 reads CASSPRQGNTEAFF. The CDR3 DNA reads TGTGCCAGCAGCCCGCGACAGGGGAACACTGAAGCTTTCTTT. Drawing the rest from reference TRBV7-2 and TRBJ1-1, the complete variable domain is GAGVSQSPSNKVTEKGKDVELRCDPISGHTALYWYRQSLGQGLEFLIYFQGNSAPDKSGLPSDRFSAERTGGSVSTLTIQRTQQEDSAVYLCASSPRQGNTEAFFGQGTRLTVV.

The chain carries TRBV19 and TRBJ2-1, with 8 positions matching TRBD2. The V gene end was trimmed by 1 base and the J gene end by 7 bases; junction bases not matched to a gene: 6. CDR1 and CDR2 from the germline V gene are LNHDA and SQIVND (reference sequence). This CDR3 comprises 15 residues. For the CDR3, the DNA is TGTGCCAGTAGTATAGGGAGCGGGAGTGTTAATGAGCAGTTCTTC. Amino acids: CASSIGSGSVNEQFF.

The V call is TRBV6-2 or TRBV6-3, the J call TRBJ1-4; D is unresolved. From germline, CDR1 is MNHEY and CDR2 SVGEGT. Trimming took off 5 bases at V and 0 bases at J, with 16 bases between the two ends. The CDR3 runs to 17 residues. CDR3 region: CASSLTRTVATNEKLFF. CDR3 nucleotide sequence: TGTGCCAGCAGTCTAACCCGGACTGTTGCAACTAATGAAAAACTGTTTTTT.

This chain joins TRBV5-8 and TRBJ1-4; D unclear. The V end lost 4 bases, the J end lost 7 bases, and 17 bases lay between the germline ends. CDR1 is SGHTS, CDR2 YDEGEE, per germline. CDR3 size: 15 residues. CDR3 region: CASSPSGAVVEKLFF. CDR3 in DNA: TGTGCCAGCAGCCCCAGCGGCGCAGTGGTTGAAAAACTGTTTTTT. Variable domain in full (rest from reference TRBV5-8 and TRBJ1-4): EAGVTQSPTHLIKTRGQQATLRCSPISGHTSVYWYQQALGLGLQFLLWYDEGEERNRGNFPPRFSGRQFPNYSSELNVNALELEDSALYLCASSPSGAVVEKLFFGSGTQLSVL.

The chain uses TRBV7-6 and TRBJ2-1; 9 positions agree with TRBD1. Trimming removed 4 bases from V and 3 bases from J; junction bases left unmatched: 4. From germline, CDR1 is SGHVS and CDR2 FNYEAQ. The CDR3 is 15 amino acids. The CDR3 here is CASSSPGQGYNEQFF. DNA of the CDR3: TGTGCCAGCAGCTCTCCGGGACAGGGCTACAATGAGCAGTTCTTC.

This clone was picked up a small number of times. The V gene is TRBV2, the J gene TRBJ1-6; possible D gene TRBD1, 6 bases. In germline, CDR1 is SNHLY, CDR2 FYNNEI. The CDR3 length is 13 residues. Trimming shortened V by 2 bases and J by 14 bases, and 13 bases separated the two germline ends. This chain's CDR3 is CASSEQGLKTLHF. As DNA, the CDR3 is TGTGCCAGCAGTGAACAGGGGCTCAAAACCCTCCACTTT. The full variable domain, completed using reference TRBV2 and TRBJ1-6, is EPEVTQTPSHQVTQMGQEVILRCVPISNHLYFYWYRQILGQKVEFLVSFYNNEISEKSEIFDDQFSVERPDGSNFTLKIRSTKLEDSAMYFCASSEQGLKTLHFGNGTRLTVT.

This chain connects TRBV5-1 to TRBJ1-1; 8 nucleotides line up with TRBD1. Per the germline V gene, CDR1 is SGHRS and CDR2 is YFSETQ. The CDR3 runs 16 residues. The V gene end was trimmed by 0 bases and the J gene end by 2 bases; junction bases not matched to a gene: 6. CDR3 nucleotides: TGCGCCAGCAGCTTGGCGATCGCAGGGGGCAACACTGAAGCTTTCTTT. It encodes CASSLAIAGGNTEAFF.

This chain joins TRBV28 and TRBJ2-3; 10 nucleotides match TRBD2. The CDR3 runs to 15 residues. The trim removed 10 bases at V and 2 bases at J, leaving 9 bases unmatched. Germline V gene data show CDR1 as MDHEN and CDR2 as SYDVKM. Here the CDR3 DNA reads TGTGCCATCGTACTAGCGGGGAAGATCACAGATACGCAGTATTTT. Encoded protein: CAIVLAGKITDTQYF.

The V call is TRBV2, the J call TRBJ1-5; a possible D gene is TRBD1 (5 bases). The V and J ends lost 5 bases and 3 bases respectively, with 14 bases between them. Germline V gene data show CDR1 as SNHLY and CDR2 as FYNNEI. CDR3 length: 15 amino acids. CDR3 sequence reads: CASSLDIGNNQPQHF. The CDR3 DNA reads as TGTGCCAGCAGTTTGGACATTGGGAACAATCAGCCCCAGCATTTT.

CDR3 region: CASRATGKNTGELFF. DNA for the CDR3: TGTGCCAGCAGGGCGACAGGGAAAAACACCGGGGAGCTGTTTTTT. The rearrangement joins TRBV6-5 to TRBJ2-2, with TRBD1 identical over 7 bases. The junction had 6 bases not matched to a gene; V was cut back by 6 bases and J by 2 bases. The CDR3 extends over 15 amino acids. Germline values: CDR1 MNHEY, CDR2 SVGAGI.

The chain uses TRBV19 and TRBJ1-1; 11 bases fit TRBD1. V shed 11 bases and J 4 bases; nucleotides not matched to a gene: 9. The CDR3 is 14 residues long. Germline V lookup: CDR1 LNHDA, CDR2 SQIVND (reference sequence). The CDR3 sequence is CASRTGGVFTEAFF. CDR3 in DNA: TGTGCCTCTCGGACAGGGGGCGTTTTCACTGAAGCTTTCTTT.

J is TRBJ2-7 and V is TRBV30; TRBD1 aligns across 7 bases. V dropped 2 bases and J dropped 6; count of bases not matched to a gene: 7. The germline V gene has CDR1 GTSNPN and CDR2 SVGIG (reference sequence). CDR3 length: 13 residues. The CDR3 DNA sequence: TGTGCCTGGAGTCCCACAGGGGCGGGCGAGCAGTACTTC. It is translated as CAWSPTGAGEQYF.

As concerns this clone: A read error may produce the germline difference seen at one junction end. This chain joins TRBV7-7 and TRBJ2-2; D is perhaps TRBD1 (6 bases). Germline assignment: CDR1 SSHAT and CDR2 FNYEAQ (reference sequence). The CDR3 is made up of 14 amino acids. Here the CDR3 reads CASSSTGNTGELFF. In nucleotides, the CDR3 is TGTGCTAGCAGCTCGACAGGGAACACCGGGGAGCTGTTTTTT. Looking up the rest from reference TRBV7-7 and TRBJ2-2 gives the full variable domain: GAGVSQSPRYKVTKRGQDVTLRCDPISSHATLYWYQQALGQGPEFLTYFNYEAQPDKSGLPSDRFSAERPEGSISTLTIQRTEQRDSAMYRCASSSTGNTGELFFGEGSRLTVL.

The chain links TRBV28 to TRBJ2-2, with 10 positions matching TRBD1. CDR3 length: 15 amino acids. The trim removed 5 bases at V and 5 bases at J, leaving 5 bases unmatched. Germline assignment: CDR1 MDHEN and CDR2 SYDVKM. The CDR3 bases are TGTGCCAGCAGTCGTGACAGGGGGCTAACCGGGGAGCTGTTTTTT. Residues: CASSRDRGLTGELFF. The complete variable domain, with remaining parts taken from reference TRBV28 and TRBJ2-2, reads DVKVTQSSRYLVKRTGEKVFLECVQDMDHENMFWYRQDPGLGLRLIYFSYDVKMKEKGDIPEGYSVSREKKERFSLILESASTNQTSMYLCASSRDRGLTGELFFGEGSRLTVL.

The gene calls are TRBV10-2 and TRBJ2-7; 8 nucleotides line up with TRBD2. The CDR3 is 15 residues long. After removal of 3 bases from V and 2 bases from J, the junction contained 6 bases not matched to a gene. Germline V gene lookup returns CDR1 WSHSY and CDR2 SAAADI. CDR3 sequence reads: CASSDWREAPYEQYF. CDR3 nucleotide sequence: TGCGCCAGCAGTGATTGGCGGGAGGCCCCCTACGAGCAGTACTTC.

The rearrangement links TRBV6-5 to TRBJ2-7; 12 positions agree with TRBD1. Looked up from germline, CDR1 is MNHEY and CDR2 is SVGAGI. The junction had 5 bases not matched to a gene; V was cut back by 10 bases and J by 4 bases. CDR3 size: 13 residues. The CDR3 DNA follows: TGTGCCACCGGGGACAGGGGGCGTTACGAGCAGTACTTC. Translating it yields CATGDRGRYEQYF.